One sample yielded the 8 T cell receptor beta chains listed below, sequenced in a study of T cells after yellow fever vaccination. From the 5' RACE reads, TCRdb called clonotypes with MiXCR, one entry per CDR3 protein. Of approximately 300,000 distinct CDR3 sequences listed, 6.8% are singletons. The sample was PBMCs, taken about 49 days after the first yellow fever vaccination. Every receptor here comes from a man aged 18 to 30 who received the YFV17D yellow fever vaccine.

The table lists this clonotype with many counts. This chain uses TRBV4-1 with TRBJ2-5, with 15 bases aligning to TRBD2. This CDR3 contains 17 residues. From germline, CDR1 is MGHRA and CDR2 YSYEKL. Trimming took 3 bases from V and 2 from J; bases not matched to a gene: 4. CDR3 sequence (DNA): TGCGCCAGCAGCCACGGGGGGACTAGCGGGGGGCAAGAGACCCAGTACTTC. Protein: CASSHGGTSGGQETQYF.

Points on this clonotype: With a much larger clone just one base away, this may be a read error. The chain recombines TRBV7-3 with TRBJ1-1; the D is unclear. V lost 9 bases, J lost 10 bases, and 27 bases lay in between. This CDR3 contains 15 residues. The germline gives CDR1 SGHTA, CDR2 FQGTGA. The CDR3 coding sequence is TGTGCCAGAAGCCCAGACGGGAAAGTGGGGAGGCGAGCTTTCTTT. It yields the protein CARSPDGKVGRRAFF.

The chain uses TRBV20-1 and TRBJ1-2, with TRBD1 as a possible D gene (6 bases). Germline CDR1 and CDR2: DFQATT and SNEGSKA (reference sequence). There are 14 residues in the CDR3. V was clipped by 5 bases and J by 0 bases, with 13 bases between them. CDR3 DNA: TGCAGTGCTCGGCGGACAGTCCCTAACTATGGCTACACCTTC. Translated, it gives CSARRTVPNYGYTF.

The rearrangement joins TRBV24-1 to TRBJ1-4; tentative D call: TRBD1 (5 bases). CDR3 length equals 15 residues. CDR1 is KGHDR, CDR2 SFDVKD, per germline. Trimming removed 4 bases at V and 7 bases at J, with 15 bases between. CDR3 bases: TGTGCCACCAGTGACGCTGGGGGGACCGGTGAAAAACTGTTTTTT. Translating gives CATSDAGGTGEKLFF.

The V gene is TRBV12-3 or TRBV12-4, the J gene TRBJ2-2; D is undetermined. The CDR3 runs 14 residues. V lost 5 bases and J 1 base, leaving 8 bases between the germline ends. The CDR3 is CASSAMMNTGELFF. DNA for the CDR3: TGTGCCAGCAGTGCGATGATGAACACCGGGGAGCTGTTTTTT.

This clonotype has only a few counts. V usage is TRBV12-3 or TRBV12-4 and J usage is TRBJ1-1, with D hard to call. V lost 6 bases and J 1 base, leaving 9 bases between the germline ends. The CDR3 contains 13 residues. CDR3 in amino acids: CASSNPRNTEAFF. The CDR3 bases are TGTGCCAGCAGCAATCCTCGGAACACTGAAGCTTTCTTT.

This clonotype appeared a few times. The chain carries TRBV7-2 and TRBJ2-7, with a tentative D call TRBD2 (6 bases). There are 15 residues in the CDR3. V shed 4 bases and J shed 2 bases, with 15 bases lying between them. Germline V CDR1 and CDR2: SGHTA, FQGNSA. The CDR3, as DNA: TGTGCCAGCAGCTACTCGGGACTTGATACCTACGAGCAGTACTTC. Amino acid sequence: CASSYSGLDTYEQYF.

This clonotype was counted between two and nine times. This sequence joins TRBV7-8 and TRBJ1-2, with unresolved D. Looked up from germline, CDR1 is SGHVS and CDR2 is FQNEAQ. This CDR3 is 14 amino acids long. The V gene lost 3 bases and the J gene lost 0 bases, with 8 bases spanning the gap. The CDR3, as DNA: TGTGCCAGCAGCTTTCTAGGAGCTAACTATGGCTACACCTTC. Protein sequence: CASSFLGANYGYTF.